Below, 2 T cell receptor beta chains from the same sample are listed, as sequenced in a study of CD8+ T cells in alopecia areata. In each case, RNA was isolated and then reverse transcribed into cDNA as the sequencing template. Assay used: immunoSEQ multiplex PCR; TCRdb lists only in-frame clones, some missing. Among 190,000 or so clones listed, around 60% were seen once. Treatment denoted: oral pan-JAK inhibitor, 5-10 mg twice daily. The sample here was CD8+ T cells sorted from blood, taken at week 24, from a patient treated with tofacitinib. The receptor set was obtained from a human donor with alopecia areata.

The chain recombines TRBV5-1 with TRBJ2-7, with 8 bases that match TRBD1. This CDR3 region has 14 residues. The germline gives CDR1 SGHRS, CDR2 YFSETQ. The junction had 4 bases not matched to a gene; V was cut back by 0 bases and J by 5 bases. The CDR3 loop reads CASSLGTGIHEQYF. The DNA of the CDR3 is TGCGCCAGCAGCTTGGGGACAGGGATCCACGAGCAGTACTTC.

The gene calls are TRBV11-2 and TRBJ2-3; weak D call: TRBD1 (6 bases). V was clipped by 5 bases and J by 3 bases, with 15 bases between them. The CDR3 has 15 amino acids. Germline CDR1 reads SGHAT; CDR2 reads FQNNGV. The chain's CDR3 is CASSLGQPGTDTQYF. Here the CDR3 DNA reads TGTGCCAGCAGCCTAGGACAGCCGGGGACAGATACGCAGTATTTT.